This TCR beta chain was documented in a study of PD-1 blockade in mismatch repair-deficient tumors. Study details: Enrolled about 2013-2017, patients had progressing, pretreated mismatch repair-deficient cancers of 12 to 13 types.

The repertoire was sequenced with immunoSEQ multiplex PCR; TCRdb's copy has only in-frame clones and lacks some. The sample includes about 38,000 clones, roughly 84% of them seen just once. This CDR3 has 17 residues. Trimming stripped 1 base from V and 1 base from J, with 16 bases between. CDR1 and CDR2 (germline): LGHNA, YSLEER. PCR or immunohistochemistry showed mismatch repair deficiency in every enrolled patient. TCRs were sequenced from three patients responding to pembrolizumab. This clone was counted once. The receptor comes from an adult with mismatch repair-deficient cancer. The chain has TRBV4-3 and TRBJ2-5, with D tentatively TRBD2 (5 bases). The specimen comprised peripheral blood, sampled about 80 weeks after starting pembrolizumab. In DNA form, the CDR3 reads TGCGCCAGCAGCCAAGGGGTGAGCGGCGCAGGCCAAGAGACCCAGTACTTC. Its protein product is CASSQGVSGAGQETQYF.